The present TCR beta chain was sequenced within a study of T cells after yellow fever vaccination. Background on the study: Any fraction with a low cell number was prepared using SMART-Seq v4 Ultra Low Input. Findings of the study overall: Booster sampling recovered most clones from primary vaccination (approximately 97% CD4, approximately 90% CD8).

The authors made TCR cDNA by 5'RACE template switching, adding a universal primer site and UMIs. TCRdb reanalysed the 5' RACE reads using MiXCR and keeps one entry per CDR3 protein. The table has 100,000 to 150,000 distinct CDR3 sequences, around 9.8% seen once; the top ten hold approximately 37%. As for this clonotype: The antigen is not known.

Trimming took 0 bases from V and 8 from J; bases not matched to a gene: 9. The CDR3 covers 16 residues. Germline CDR1 reads ENHRY; CDR2 reads SYGVKD. The chain joins TRBV10-3 to TRBJ2-1; 8 nucleotides agree with TRBD2. This receptor was taken from a man aged 18 to 30 who received the YFV17D yellow fever vaccine. Sequenced material: CD8+ T cells sorted from PBMCs, taken on the day of the yellow fever booster vaccination. The CDR3: CAISESRGALGYEQFF. The DNA of the CDR3 is TGTGCCATCAGTGAGTCGCGGGGGGCCCTAGGCTATGAGCAGTTCTTC.